The 23 T cell receptor beta chains reported below all come from one sample, sequenced in a study of early T cells in non-severe SARS-CoV-2 infection. A single record per CDR3 protein comes from TCRdb applying MiXCR to the 5' RACE reads. The sample lists approximately 31,000 distinct CDR3 sequences, roughly 5.7% occurring once. Sequenced material: whole blood. These receptors were collected from an adult who was a healthcare worker with PCR-confirmed SARS-CoV-2 infection or an uninfected control (not recorded which).

The chain uses TRBV5-1 and TRBJ2-1; D remains unclear. The CDR3 contains 15 residues. Trimming removed 2 bases at V and 0 bases at J, with 9 bases between. The germline V gene has CDR1 SGHRS and CDR2 YFSETQ. Written as DNA, the CDR3 is TGCGCCAGCAGCTTCGGAAAGAGCTCCTACAATGAGCAGTTCTTC. Its translation is CASSFGKSSYNEQFF.

This clonotype was counted many times. The V and J genes are TRBV29-1 and TRBJ1-2; 9 positions match TRBD1. Germline loops: CDR1 SQVTM, CDR2 ANQGSEA. The CDR3 extends over 15 amino acids. V lost 4 bases, J lost 4 bases, and 10 bases stayed unmatched. In DNA, the CDR3 is TGCAGCGTTGGAGGACAGGGGAGTCTCTCCTATGGCTACACCTTC. Its translation is CSVGGQGSLSYGYTF.

Ten or more counts support this clonotype. The rearrangement uses TRBV23-1 and TRBJ1-6; 11 bases fit TRBD1. TRBV23-1 is an ORF, with its function uncertain. J gave up 0 bases and V 5 bases, and 6 bases lay outside the gene matches. This CDR3 is built from 18 residues. CDR3 amino acids: CASSRTGGGSSYNSPLHF. The CDR3 DNA reads as TGCGCCAGCAGTAGGACAGGGGGCGGGAGCTCCTATAATTCACCCCTCCACTTT.

This clonotype appeared a few times. The V call is TRBV29-1, the J call TRBJ2-3, with a possible D match to TRBD2 (6 bases). This CDR3 is built from 14 residues. The V and J ends lost 7 bases and 1 base respectively, with 15 bases between them. The germline gives CDR1 SQVTM, CDR2 ANQGSEA. For the CDR3, the DNA is TGCAGCGCCGGGGGATACCTCGGCACAGATACGCAGTATTTT. Its translation is CSAGGYLGTDTQYF.

This clonotype was seen ten or more times. Written as DNA, the CDR3 is TGCGCCAGCAGTCCTATGGGCCTAGCGGGAGGCCAAGAGACCCAGTACTTC. It specifies CASSPMGLAGGQETQYF. The V gene is TRBV10-1, the J gene TRBJ2-5, with 11 nucleotides matching TRBD2. Germline CDR1 and CDR2: WNHNN and SYGVQD (reference sequence). V dropped 5 bases and J dropped 1; count of bases not matched to a gene: 9. The CDR3 has 17 residues.

This clonotype was seen ten or more times. The chain has TRBV30 and TRBJ2-3, with 7 bases lining up with TRBD1. With 4 bases clipped from V and 1 base from J, the junction kept 5 bases outside the gene matches. Germline V lookup: CDR1 GTSNPN, CDR2 SVGIG (reference sequence). The length of the CDR3 is 14 residues. This CDR3 reads CAWTRDSRTDTQYF. The CDR3 region has the DNA TGTGCCTGGACCCGGGACAGTCGCACAGATACGCAGTATTTT.

Within the sample, this clonotype is medium-sized. This sequence joins TRBV5-6 and TRBJ1-2; 7 bases map to TRBD1. Germline assignment: CDR1 SGHDT and CDR2 YYEEEE. The CDR3 covers 14 residues. The V gene end was trimmed by 0 bases and the J gene end by 7 bases; junction bases not matched to a gene: 6. CDR3 loop: CASSLGNDRAGYTF. The CDR3 DNA follows: TGTGCCAGCAGCTTGGGGAATGACAGGGCTGGCTACACCTTC.

This clonotype was recorded many times. The gene calls are TRBV28 and TRBJ2-1; 8 bases fit TRBD2. Germline CDR1 is MDHEN and CDR2 is SYDVKM. Trimming took 6 bases from V and 7 from J; bases not matched to a gene: 11. The CDR3 is 15 residues long. CDR3 sequence reads: CASSVAGLGRNEQFF. For the CDR3, the DNA is TGTGCCAGCAGCGTCGCGGGACTAGGAAGAAATGAGCAGTTCTTC.

This clonotype was detected ten times or more. The chain uses TRBV7-6 and TRBJ1-1, with TRBD1 as a possible D gene (5 bases). V was clipped by 1 base and J by 4 bases, with 7 bases between them. From germline, CDR1 is SGHVS and CDR2 FNYEAQ. The CDR3 is 13 amino acids. In DNA form, the CDR3 reads TGTGCCAGCAGCTTAGATAGGGGCACTGAAGCTTTCTTT. Protein sequence: CASSLDRGTEAFF.

J is TRBJ2-1 and V is TRBV29-1; 7 bases fit TRBD2. CDR3 length: 11 amino acids. V gave up 4 bases and J gave up 7 bases; unmatched junction bases: 1. CDR1 SQVTM and CDR2 ANQGSEA come from the germline V gene. CDR3 nucleotide sequence: TGCAGCGTTGGGGGGGGTAATGAGCAGTTCTTC. It is translated as CSVGGGNEQFF.

This clonotype came up many times. The chain recombines TRBV14 with TRBJ2-3, with TRBD2 matching 13 bases. Germline CDR1 reads SGHDN; CDR2 reads FVKESK. This CDR3 spans 20 amino acids. The V segment lost 0 bases and the J segment 0 bases; nucleotides outside the gene matches: 9. This chain's CDR3 is CASSQDGLAGVYRSTDTQYF. DNA for the CDR3: TGTGCCAGCAGCCAAGATGGACTAGCGGGAGTTTATAGGAGCACAGATACGCAGTATTTT.

This clonotype was counted ten times or more. The V and J genes are TRBV24-1 and TRBJ2-2; 10 positions match TRBD1. This CDR3 comprises 19 residues. Germline CDR1 is KGHDR and CDR2 is SFDVKD. The V and J ends lost 2 bases and 4 bases, in that order; junction bases with no gene match: 12. CDR3 protein: CATSDWRGQGIKGTGELFF. CDR3 coding DNA: TGTGCCACCAGTGATTGGAGGGGACAGGGGATCAAGGGCACCGGGGAGCTGTTTTTT.

This clonotype has a count of ten or more. CDR3 loop: CASSQDRYPNEQFF. Here the CDR3 DNA reads TGTGCCAGCAGCCAAGATAGGTACCCCAATGAGCAGTTCTTC. This chain links TRBV14 with TRBJ2-1; D is unclear. CDR1 is SGHDN and CDR2 is FVKESK in the germline V gene. The V end was cut by 0 bases, the J end by 6 bases, with 9 bases between. The CDR3 length is 14 residues.

The table lists this clonotype with a count of one. A read error may be the cause here, since a much bigger clone is one base away. V and J are TRBV27 and TRBJ1-6, with 10 nucleotides matching TRBD1. The V and J ends lost 7 bases and 7 bases, in that order; junction bases with no gene match: 7. The length of the CDR3 is 15 residues. Germline V CDR1 and CDR2: MNHEY, SMNVEV (reference sequence). As DNA, the CDR3 is TGTGCCAGCACTATCGACAGGGGGCTAAATTCACCCCTCCACTTT. This codes for CASTIDRGLNSPLHF.

The sample holds many counts of this clonotype. The chain has TRBV27 and TRBJ2-7, with TRBD1 as a possible D gene (6 bases). Trimming stripped 6 bases from V and 2 bases from J, with 17 bases between. The length of the CDR3 is 15 residues. Germline assignment: CDR1 MNHEY and CDR2 SMNVEV (reference sequence). DNA of the CDR3: TGTGCCAGCAGCAAAAACACAGGGTCCCCCTACGAGCAGTACTTC. It specifies CASSKNTGSPYEQYF.

This clonotype was seen a few times. The DNA of the CDR3 is TGTGCCAGCTCACCTACGAGCAATGAGCAGTTCTTC. This translates into CASSPTSNEQFF. The V and J genes are TRBV18 and TRBJ2-1, with no clear D. In germline, CDR1 is KGHSH, CDR2 LQKENI. The CDR3 runs 12 residues. Trimming shortened V by 3 bases and J by 6 bases, and 6 bases separated the two germline ends.

This clonotype was detected many times. The chain has TRBV12-3 or TRBV12-4 and TRBJ1-6; possibly TRBD1 for D (6 bases). The CDR3 extends over 14 amino acids. V was trimmed by 6 bases and J by 7 bases, leaving 13 bases between them. The CDR3 here is CASRQTGWNSPLHF. The CDR3 DNA reads TGTGCCAGCAGGCAGACAGGTTGGAATTCACCCCTCCACTTT.

As regards this clonotype: Since a much larger clone is just one base distant, this may be a read error. The V and J genes are TRBV6-2 or TRBV6-3 and TRBJ2-1; D gene ambiguous. V dropped 6 bases and J dropped 7 bases, with 13 bases sitting between them. This CDR3 contains 13 residues. Germline values: CDR1 MNHEY, CDR2 SVGEGT. The DNA of the CDR3 is TGTGCCAGCAGCGTAACGGATGGAAATGAGCAGTTCTTC. This translates into CASSVTDGNEQFF.

There are many counts of this clonotype. V usage is TRBV5-5 and J usage is TRBJ1-1; D unresolved. This CDR3 spans 15 amino acids. Between the trimmed V and J ends, which lost 0 bases and 0 bases, there was a span of 9 bases. Germline assignment: CDR1 SGHKS and CDR2 YYEKEE (reference sequence). The CDR3 sequence is CASSLVQTMNTEAFF. The CDR3 DNA is TGTGCCAGCAGCTTGGTTCAGACCATGAACACTGAAGCTTTCTTT.

Ten or more counts support this clonotype. The V call is TRBV3-1, the J call TRBJ2-5, with TRBD2 matching 14 bases. CDR1 LGHDT and CDR2 YNNKEL come from the germline V gene (reference sequence). The junction had 6 bases not matched to a gene; V was cut back by 4 bases and J by 2 bases. CDR3 length: 17 residues. DNA for the CDR3: TGTGCCAGCAGCCCTCTCGGACTAGCGGGAGGTCAAGAGACCCAGTACTTC. It yields the protein CASSPLGLAGGQETQYF.

This clonotype was observed at least ten times. V gene TRBV28 combines with J gene TRBJ2-7, with TRBD2 matching 11 bases. V lost 1 base, J lost 6 bases, and 8 bases stayed unmatched. The CDR3 contains 16 residues. Germline CDR1 is MDHEN and CDR2 is SYDVKM. This chain's CDR3 is CASSLSLAGGPGEQYF. The CDR3 coding sequence is TGTGCCAGCAGTTTATCCTTAGCGGGAGGGCCGGGCGAGCAGTACTTC. The whole variable domain, remainder taken from reference TRBV28 and TRBJ2-7, is DVKVTQSSRYLVKRTGEKVFLECVQDMDHENMFWYRQDPGLGLRLIYFSYDVKMKEKGDIPEGYSVSREKKERFSLILESASTNQTSMYLCASSLSLAGGPGEQYFGPGTRLTVT.

This clonotype was picked up many times. The rearrangement links TRBV10-3 to TRBJ2-7; 9 nucleotides agree with TRBD1. CDR1 is ENHRY and CDR2 is SYGVKD in the germline V gene. The length of the CDR3 is 13 residues. After removal of 9 bases from V and 0 bases from J, the junction contained 3 bases not matched to a gene. Written as DNA, the CDR3 is TGTGCCATACGACAGGGGGACTCCTACGAGCAGTACTTC. Residues: CAIRQGDSYEQYF.

In this sample, this clonotype turned up many times. This chain links TRBV19 with TRBJ2-3, with D perhaps matching TRBD1 (5 bases). The CDR3 has 15 residues. Germline loops: CDR1 LNHDA, CDR2 SQIVND (reference sequence). V dropped 5 bases and J dropped 2 bases, with 14 bases sitting between them. In DNA form, the CDR3 reads TGTGCCAGTAGTTCCGACAGCTTACCCACAGATACGCAGTATTTT. Protein product: CASSSDSLPTDTQYF.